This paragraph covers one TCR beta chain sequence. From around 500 ng total RNA, TCR beta cDNA was generated with a primer in the constant region. Three nested multiplex PCR rounds of slightly modified ARM-PCR generated TCR beta libraries. MiXCR, applied by TCRdb to the multiplex PCR reads, yields one record per CDR3 protein. The profile shows roughly 70,000 distinct CDR3 sequences, about three quarters of them singletons. This sample was taken from a study of tumor-infiltrating lymphocytes in primary liver carcinoma. From unsorted bulk tissue weighing about 17-30 mg, DNA and RNA were co-extracted. Material for sequencing was liver tumor tissue from sampling region 4. Subset noted: tumor region T4, right-lateral pole. The sequence was obtained from a man aged 40-55 years with primary liver carcinoma and hepatitis B virus infection.

This CDR3 reads CANSLGWTNTGELFF. The CDR3 region has the DNA TGTGCCAACAGTTTGGGCTGGACGAACACCGGGGAGCTGTTTTTT. The chain carries TRBV5-5 and TRBJ2-2; D gene uncertain. This CDR3 region has 15 residues. V was pared by 9 bases and J by 0 bases, with 15 bases between. Germline V CDR1 and CDR2: SGHKS, YYEKEE (reference sequence). Full variable domain (missing parts from reference TRBV5-5 and TRBJ2-2): DAGVTQSPTHLIKTRGQQVTLRCSPISGHKSVSWYQQVLGQGPQFIFQYYEKEERGRGNFPDRFSARQFPNYSSELNVNALLLGDSALYLCANSLGWTNTGELFFGEGSRLTVL.